The text below deals with one T cell receptor (beta chain). Its antigen is not known. V was trimmed by 6 bases and J by 7 bases, leaving 13 bases between them. This CDR3 region has 13 residues. Per germline, CDR1 SGHRS and CDR2 YFSETQ. The sample belongs to a study of cytomegalovirus exposure and HLA in healthy donors. The PCR made use of 60 Vbeta and 13 Jbeta primers. Assay: immunoSEQ multiplex PCR; the TCRdb copy retains only in-frame clones and omits some. The table has over 200,000 clones, 82% seen once. Study observations and caveats: Earlier findings revealed that most TCR beta V segments proved productive either about 90% or about 30% of the time. Presence/absence analyses assumed roughly uniform sequencing depth across donors.

The TCR comes from a man aged 35 to 55 in good health and CMV-seropositive. V usage is TRBV5-1 and J usage is TRBJ1-4; D uncertain. Sequencing was done on a sample of PBMCs. In nucleotides, the CDR3 is TGCGCCAGCACTCCCGAGGGATTTGAAAAACTGTTTTTT. Amino acid sequence: CASTPEGFEKLFF.